The source of this T cell receptor beta chain is a study of regulatory T cells in long-lasting Graves disease (dated by TCRdb to the early 2020s). Study-wide context: To count as having persistent Graves' disease, a patient had to have received antithyroid drug treatment for over 5 years with TSH receptor autoantibodies remaining persistently positive. In the clinical cohort, patients with persistent Graves' disease had used antithyroid drugs for an average of around 10 years. The study was conducted in China and was registered as a clinical trial. A total of around 35 samples underwent TCR sequencing: some 13 from persistent and roughly 20 from newly diagnosed Graves' disease patients. This study used TCR sequencing and RNA sequencing of peripheral blood to compare persistent Graves' disease patients against newly diagnosed Graves' disease patients.

Taken from the germline V gene, the CDR1 and CDR2 loops are SGHAT and FQNNGV. V drops 1 base and J drops 4 bases, leaving 13 bases in between. From the cysteine up to the phenylalanine, the CDR3 has a length of 15 residues. The CDR3 DNA has 45 bases and is translated from base 1. Library preparation was by multiplex PCR. These reads were obtained on an Illumina HiSeq 4000. To build TCR beta libraries, CDR3 regions were amplified by Arm-PCR using iRepertoire HTBI primers. Before sequencing, the PCR products went through gel purification. The study's processing was this. Gene usage analysis of CDR3 amino acid clonotypes relied on the approximately 60 TRBV and 15 or so TRBJ segments identified across samples. COPE and FqMerger were used to merge filtered high-quality paired reads into contigs. BLAST was used to align contigs to the IMGT TRBV, TRBD and TRBJ reference genes, and CDR3 was defined following IMGT. Clonotypes above 0.1% frequency were classified as highly expanded clones. Shannon entropy served as the measure of repertoire diversity, while the Gini coefficient captured V-J evenness. A clonotype was considered public if more than one individual shared it. TCRdb reanalyzed the raw reads on its own, using fastp at Q25 for trimming and MiXCR for clone calling, and kept in-frame beta chains. Rows with a matching CDR3 protein are joined into one entry that keeps the most common DNA and genes. These V and J calls rely on TCRdb rather than the paper's analysis. The sample has hundreds of thousands of distinct CDR3 sequences on record, less than 25% of them singletons. Less than 25% of the sample is taken by the ten largest.

A note on this clonotype: Its cognate antigen has yet to be identified. One base away there is no much larger clone; base qualities are not given.

Taken with the paper, the label for time point translates to: persistent/refractory GD, antithyroid drugs over 5 years with positive TRAb. RNA was extracted from PBMCs in TRIzol for both TCR sequencing and RNA sequencing. The diagnosis of Graves' disease followed American Thyroid Association guidelines. Patients were recruited from an endocrinology department in Xi'an, China. From each patient, around 9 milliliters of peripheral blood was collected into an EDTA anticoagulant tube. Ficoll Paque Plus density gradient separation was used to isolate PBMCs, and no additional T cell sorting was done. RNA quality was checked with an Agilent 2100 Bioanalyzer and agarose gel, and concentration with a NanoDrop 2000. The full study reports these points: Patients with persistent disease shared more public clonotypes (about 2,900) than newly diagnosed patients did (more than 900). Sequencing and analysis were limited to the TCR beta chain. Peripheral blood alone was examined, since thyroid tissue, which constituted the primary lesion, could not be accessed. Persistent disease showed preferential use of TRBV28, TRBJ1-2 and TRBJ2-5, whereas newly diagnosed disease favored TRBV20-1 and TRBJ2-1. The authors acknowledged the small sample size as a limitation that may reduce accuracy. Persistent Graves' disease patients showed lower TCR Shannon entropy and fewer highly expanded clones than newly diagnosed patients, suggesting clonal expansion.

The source of this sequence is a female donor with Graves disease. This chain is built from TRBV11-2 and TRBJ1-2, with a weak D call of TRBD1 (6 bases match). The starting material was peripheral blood mononuclear cells (PBMCs), obtained when the disease was refractory, from a patient treated with antithyroid drugs. CDR3 protein: CASSLGPGQGYGYTF. The nucleotides are TGTGCCAGCAGCTTAGGCCCGGGACAAGGCTATGGCTACACCTTC.